These 2 T cell receptor beta chains share one sample of origin, sequenced in a study of tissue T cells after allogeneic stem cell transplantation. Time point specified: mouse harvest day 7 after allogeneic transplant. Tail vein injection delivered 10^7 T-cell-depleted bone marrow cells and 10^6 splenic CD5+ T cells. The assay was immunoSEQ multiplex PCR, and TCRdb's table has in-frame clones only and misses some. The data contain about 8,200 clones, nearly 45% of them singletons. The sequenced sample was skin. The receptor set was obtained from a female BALB/c mouse given C57BL/6 T cells with graft-versus-host disease after an allogeneic hematopoietic cell transplant.

With respect to this clone: Mouse gene names and germline throughout. Coverage ceases 1 residue before the CDR3 finishes, and the germline J gene fills in the end. Distinct nucleotide sequences in the sample also encode this CDR3. The chain has TRBV23 and TRBJ2-5; TRBD1 was called by the table and not checked on the DNA. Germline-derived CDR1 and CDR2 are KGHTA and FQNQQP. This CDR3 spans 14 amino acids. The sequenced part of the CDR3 DNA is TGCTCCAGCAGTCAGACAGGGGGGCAAGACACCCAGTAC. This translates into CSSSQTGGQDTQY. The complete CDR3 sequence is CSSSQTGGQDTQYF.

This clone was picked up a small number of times. The germline and genes are mouse ones. The read ends 1 residue before the CDR3 terminus; that terminus is restored from the germline J gene. The chain recombines TRBV26 with TRBJ1-4; D remains unclear. The CDR3 spans 12 residues. Trimming took 0 bases from V and 8 from J, leaving 4 bases between them. Germline V lookup: CDR1 KGHPV, CDR2 FQNQEV (reference sequence). CDR3 in amino acids: CASSLSRERLFF. The part of the CDR3 DNA that was read is TGTGCCAGCAGTCTGTCGAGGGAAAGATTATTT.